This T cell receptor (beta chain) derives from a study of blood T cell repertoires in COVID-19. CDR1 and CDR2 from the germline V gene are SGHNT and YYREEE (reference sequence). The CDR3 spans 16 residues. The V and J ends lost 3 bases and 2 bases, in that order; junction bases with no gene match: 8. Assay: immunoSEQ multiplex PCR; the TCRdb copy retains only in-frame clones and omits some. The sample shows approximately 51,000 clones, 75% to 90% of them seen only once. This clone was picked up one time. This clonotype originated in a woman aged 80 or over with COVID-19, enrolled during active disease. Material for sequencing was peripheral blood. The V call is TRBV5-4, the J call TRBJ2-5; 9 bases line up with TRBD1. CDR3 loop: CASSYGTGTGQETQYF. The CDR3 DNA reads TGTGCCAGCAGCTACGGGACAGGGACGGGTCAAGAGACCCAGTACTTC.